This T cell receptor (beta chain) was documented in a study of radiotherapy plus CTLA-4 blockade in lung cancer. Study-wide findings and caveats: Reports state that early shifts in blood T cell clones, with interferon-beta, best predicted response. In blood, after radiotherapy plus ipilimumab, tumor-derived TCR clones expanded.

CDR1 is LNHDA and CDR2 is SQIVND in the germline V gene (reference sequence). The CDR3 consists of 15 residues. V was clipped by 8 bases and J by 2 bases, with 18 bases between them. Notes on this clone: Its antigen is not identified.

Ipilimumab CTLA-4 blockade and focal radiation were given to patients with chemo-refractory metastatic non-small-cell lung cancer. Repertoires were generated with immunoSEQ multiplex PCR, while TCRdb's copy carries only in-frame clones and drops some. The table lists approximately 47,000 clones, almost 65% of them singletons. The sequenced sample was peripheral blood, obtained from a patient treated with radiotherapy plus ipilimumab. The gene calls are TRBV19 and TRBJ2-5, with D maybe TRBD1 (5 bases). The TCR was taken from a human donor with non-small cell lung cancer who had a partial response to radiotherapy plus ipilimumab. The CDR3 reads CASSRGRVLQETQYF. The CDR3 DNA is TGTGCCAGTTCAAGGGGCAGGGTCCTTCAAGAGACCCAGTACTTC.